The source of this T cell receptor (beta chain) is a study of T cell changes during pregnancy in multiple sclerosis. The method was immunoSEQ multiplex PCR; TCRdb's version includes in-frame clones alone and lacks a portion of them. The sample lists 50,000 to 65,000 clones; approximately 93% were seen once. V dropped 3 bases and J dropped 11 bases, with 16 bases sitting between them. Germline lookup yields CDR1 LNHDA and CDR2 SQIVND (reference sequence). The CDR3 has 13 residues. This specimen was CD8+ T cells from peripheral blood mononuclear cells, taken in the second trimester of pregnancy. The receptor was isolated from a female donor with multiple sclerosis, enrolled in a pregnancy study. The chain uses TRBV19 and TRBJ1-1; D perhaps matches TRBD1 (6 bases). Written as DNA, the CDR3 is TGTGCCAGTAGTATGAGGGGGGGCTGGGACGCTTTCTTT. This gives the protein CASSMRGGWDAFF.